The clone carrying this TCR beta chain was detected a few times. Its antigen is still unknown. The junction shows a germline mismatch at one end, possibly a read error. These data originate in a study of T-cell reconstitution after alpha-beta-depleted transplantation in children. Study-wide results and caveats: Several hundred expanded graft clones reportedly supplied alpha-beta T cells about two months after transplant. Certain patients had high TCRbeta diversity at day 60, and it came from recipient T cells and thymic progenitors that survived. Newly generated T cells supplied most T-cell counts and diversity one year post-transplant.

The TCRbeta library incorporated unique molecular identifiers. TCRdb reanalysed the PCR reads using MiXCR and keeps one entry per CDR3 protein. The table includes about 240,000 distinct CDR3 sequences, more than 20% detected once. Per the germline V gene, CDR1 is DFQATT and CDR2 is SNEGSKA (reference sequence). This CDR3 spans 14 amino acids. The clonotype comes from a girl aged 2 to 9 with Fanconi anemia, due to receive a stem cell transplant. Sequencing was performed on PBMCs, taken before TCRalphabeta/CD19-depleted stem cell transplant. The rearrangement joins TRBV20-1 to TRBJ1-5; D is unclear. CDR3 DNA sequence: TGCAGTGTTAGTAAGTCGCTTAGCACTCAGCCCCAGCATTTT. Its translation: CSVSKSLSTQPQHF.